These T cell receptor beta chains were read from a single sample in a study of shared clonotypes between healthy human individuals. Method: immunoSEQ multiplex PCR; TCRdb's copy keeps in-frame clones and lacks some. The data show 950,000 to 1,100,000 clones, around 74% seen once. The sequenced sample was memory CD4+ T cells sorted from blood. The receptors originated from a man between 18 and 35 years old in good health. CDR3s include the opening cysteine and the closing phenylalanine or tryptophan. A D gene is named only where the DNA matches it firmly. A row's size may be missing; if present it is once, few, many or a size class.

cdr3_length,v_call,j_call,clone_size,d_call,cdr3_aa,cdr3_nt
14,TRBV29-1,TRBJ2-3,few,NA,CSVAPSGVTDTQYF,TGCAGCGTTGCCCCGTCAGGGGTCACAGATACGCAGTATTTT
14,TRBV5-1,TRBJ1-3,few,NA,CASSLEGGGNTIYF,TGCGCCAGCAGCTTGGAAGGTGGTGGAAACACCATATATTTT
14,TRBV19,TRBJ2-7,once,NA,CASSGQDGTYEQYF,TGTGCCAGTAGTGGCCAAGACGGGACCTACGAGCAGTACTTC
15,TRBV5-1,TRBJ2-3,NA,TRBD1,CASSLAGQETNTQYF,TGCGCCAGCAGCTTGGCGGGACAGGAGACCAATACGCAGTATTTT
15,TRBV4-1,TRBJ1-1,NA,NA,CASSQAEGMNTEAFF,TGCGCCAGCAGCCAAGCGGAGGGGATGAACACTGAAGCTTTCTTT
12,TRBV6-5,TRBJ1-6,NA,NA,CASSYLSGPLHF,TGTGCCAGCAGCTACCTATCCGGTCCCCTCCACTTT
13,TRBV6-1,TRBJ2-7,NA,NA,CASSEQGPYEQYF,TGTGCCAGCAGTGAGCAGGGCCCCTACGAGCAGTACTTC
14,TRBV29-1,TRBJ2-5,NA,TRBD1,CSVVEGTGKETQYF,TGCAGCGTTGTCGAGGGGACAGGGAAAGAGACCCAGTACTTC
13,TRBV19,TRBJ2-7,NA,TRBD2,CASRRSGGREQYF,TGTGCCAGTAGAAGAAGCGGGGGGCGCGAGCAGTACTTC
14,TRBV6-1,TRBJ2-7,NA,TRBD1,CASNRQGASYEQYF,TGTGCCAGCAATAGACAGGGGGCGTCCTACGAGCAGTACTTC
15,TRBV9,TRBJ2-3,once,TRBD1,CASSETDRGPDTQYF,TGTGCCAGCAGCGAGACGGACAGGGGCCCAGATACGCAGTATTTT
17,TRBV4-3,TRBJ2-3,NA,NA,CASSQGGGSLGTDTQYF,TGCGCCAGCAGCCAGGGAGGGGGGAGCTTGGGCACAGATACGCAGTATTTT
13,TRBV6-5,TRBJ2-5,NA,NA,CASSYPDVETQYF,TGTGCCAGCAGTTACCCCGACGTCGAGACCCAGTACTTC
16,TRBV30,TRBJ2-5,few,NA,CGGSVPGIPEQETQYF,NA
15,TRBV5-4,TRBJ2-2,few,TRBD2,CASSSQAGRTGELFF,TGTGCCAGCAGCTCCCAAGCGGGGAGAACCGGGGAGCTGTTTTTT
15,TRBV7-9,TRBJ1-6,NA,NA,CASSPDRRETSPLHF,TGTGCCAGCAGCCCCGACCGGCGAGAGACTTCACCCCTCCACTTT
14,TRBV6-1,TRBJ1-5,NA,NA,CASREGSGNQPQHF,TGTGCCAGCCGGGAGGGTTCAGGTAATCAGCCCCAGCATTTT
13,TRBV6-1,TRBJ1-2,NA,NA,CASSENSAYGYTF,TGTGCCAGCAGTGAAAATTCTGCCTATGGCTACACCTTC
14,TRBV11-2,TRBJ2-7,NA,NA,CASSLMGLDYEQYF,TGTGCCAGCAGCTTAATGGGCCTTGACTACGAGCAGTACTTC
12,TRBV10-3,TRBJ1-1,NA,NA,CAISEGPVKAFF,TGTGCCATCAGTGAGGGGCCGGTCAAAGCTTTCTTT
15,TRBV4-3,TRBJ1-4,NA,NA,CASSQVWGPGEKLFF,TGCGCCAGCAGCCAAGTGTGGGGACCCGGGGAAAAACTGTTTTTT
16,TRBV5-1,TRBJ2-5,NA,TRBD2,CASSGLAGGRGETQYF,TGCGCCAGCAGCGGGTTAGCGGGGGGGCGCGGAGAGACCCAGTACTTC
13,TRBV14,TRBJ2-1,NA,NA,CASSQALAREQFF,TGTGCCAGCAGCCAAGCGCTAGCGCGTGAGCAGTTCTTC
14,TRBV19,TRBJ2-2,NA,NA,CASSTKYSTGELFF,TGTGCCAGTAGTACAAAATATTCTACCGGGGAGCTGTTTTTT
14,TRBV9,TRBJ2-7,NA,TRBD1,CASSAGDRAYEQYF,TGTGCCAGCAGCGCCGGGGACAGAGCCTACGAGCAGTACTTC
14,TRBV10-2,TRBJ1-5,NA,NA,CASKDVAANQPQHF,TGCGCCAGCAAAGATGTGGCAGCAAATCAGCCCCAGCATTTT
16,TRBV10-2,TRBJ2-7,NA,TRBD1,CASSPDRGSFHYEQYF,TGCGCCAGCAGTCCCGACAGGGGTTCGTTCCACTACGAGCAGTACTTC
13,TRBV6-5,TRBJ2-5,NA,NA,CASSFHGQETQYF,TGTGCCAGCAGTTTCCACGGCCAAGAGACCCAGTACTTC
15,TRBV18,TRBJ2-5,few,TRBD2,CASSLASGGQETQYF,TGTGCCAGCTCTCTTGCATCGGGGGGCCAAGAGACCCAGTACTTC
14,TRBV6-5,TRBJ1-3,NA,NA,CASSFGVGGNTIYF,TGTGCCAGCAGTTTCGGGGTCGGTGGAAACACCATATATTTT
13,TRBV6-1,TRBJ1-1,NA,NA,CASRTVQNTEAFF,TGTGCCAGCAGGACGGTACAGAACACTGAAGCTTTCTTT
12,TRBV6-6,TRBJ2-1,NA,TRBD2,CASSRGLVEQFF,TGTGCCAGCAGTAGGGGACTAGTGGAGCAGTTCTTC
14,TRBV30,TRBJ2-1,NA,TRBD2,CAWSAPGLAGSQFF,TGTGCCTGGAGTGCCCCGGGACTAGCGGGGTCTCAGTTCTTC
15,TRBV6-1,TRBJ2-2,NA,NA,CASTPRGLNTGELFF,TGTGCCAGCACTCCCCGTGGGCTGAACACCGGGGAGCTGTTTTTT
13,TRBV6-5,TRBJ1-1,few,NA,CASSRSGVTEAFF,TGTGCCAGCAGTCGATCGGGGGTCACTGAAGCTTTCTTT
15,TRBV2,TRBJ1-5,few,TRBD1,CASSDRGVPNQPQHF,TGTGCCAGCAGCGACAGGGGGGTTCCCAATCAGCCCCAGCATTTT
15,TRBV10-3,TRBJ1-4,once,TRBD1,CAISASTGIGEKLFF,TGTGCCATCAGTGCGTCGACAGGGATTGGCGAAAAACTGTTTTTT
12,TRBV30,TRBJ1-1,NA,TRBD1,CAWERQGRKAFF,TGTGCCTGGGAGAGACAGGGGAGGAAAGCTTTCTTT
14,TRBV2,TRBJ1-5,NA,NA,CASSEGFRAESQHF,TGTGCCAGCAGTGAAGGGTTCAGGGCGGAGTCCCAGCATTTT
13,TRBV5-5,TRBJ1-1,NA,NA,CASSFGGGTEAFF,TGTGCCAGCAGCTTTGGGGGCGGCACTGAAGCTTTCTTT
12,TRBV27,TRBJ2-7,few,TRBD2,CASSAGTTQQYF,TGTGCCAGCAGCGCGGGGACTACGCAGCAGTACTTC
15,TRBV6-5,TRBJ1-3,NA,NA,CASSYSPGAKDTIYF,TGTGCCAGCAGTTACTCTCCGGGGGCTAAGGACACCATATATTTT
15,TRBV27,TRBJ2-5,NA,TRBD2,CASSLGAGGQETQYF,TGTGCCAGCAGTTTAGGGGCGGGAGGACAAGAGACCCAGTACTTC
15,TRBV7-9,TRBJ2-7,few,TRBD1,CASSLWTGGRNEQYF,TGTGCCAGCAGCCTTTGGACAGGGGGCCGGAACGAGCAGTACTTC
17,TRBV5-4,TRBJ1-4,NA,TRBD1,CASSLGGTGPTNEKLFF,TGTGCCAGCAGCTTGGGGGGGACAGGTCCAACTAATGAAAAACTGTTTTTT
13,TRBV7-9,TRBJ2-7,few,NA,CATRPRYTYEQYF,TGTGCCACCCGTCCCCGTTACACCTACGAGCAGTACTTC
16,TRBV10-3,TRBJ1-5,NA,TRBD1,CAISDSDRGADQPQHF,TGTGCCATCAGTGACTCGGACAGGGGCGCCGATCAGCCCCAGCATTTT
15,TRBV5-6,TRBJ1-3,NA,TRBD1,CASSFGTGQGYTIYF,TGTGCCAGCAGCTTTGGGACGGGACAGGGTTACACCATATATTTT
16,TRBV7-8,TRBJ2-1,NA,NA,CASSLRPGERYNEQFF,TGTGCCAGCAGCTTAAGACCCGGAGAGAGATACAATGAGCAGTTCTTC
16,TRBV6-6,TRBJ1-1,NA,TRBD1,CASRRRGQGVNTEAFF,TGTGCCAGCAGGCGTCGGGGACAGGGGGTTAACACTGAAGCTTTCTTT
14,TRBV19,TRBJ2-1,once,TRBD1,CASLSEQGSGEQFF,TGTGCCAGTCTTAGCGAACAGGGGTCTGGCGAGCAGTTCTTC
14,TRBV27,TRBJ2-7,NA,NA,CASSLRDGTYEQYF,TGTGCCAGCAGTTTGCGGGACGGAACCTACGAGCAGTACTTC
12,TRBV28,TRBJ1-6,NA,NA,CASSPQGSSLHF,TGTGCCAGCAGTCCCCAGGGGTCATCCCTCCACTTT